A selection of T cell receptor beta chains follows, all from one sample in a study of identical twins. TCRdb redid the calling of the 5' RACE reads with MiXCR, one entry per CDR3 protein. In the table there are around 450,000 distinct CDR3 sequences, over 12% of which are singletons. These data were also filed under a second study, of yellow fever vaccine responses in identical twins.

Input material: CD4+ T cells sorted from blood. The receptors come from a woman aged 18-35 years in good health. Both conserved end residues are part of each CDR3. D genes are given only for firm matches. Only some rows state a clone size, as once, few, many or a class for expanded clones.

v_call	d_call	clone_size	j_call	cdr3_aa	cdr3_nt
TRBV12-3/TRBV12-4	.	.	TRBJ2-7	CASSLFQGTYEQYF	TGTGCCAGCAGTTTATTTCAGGGTACCTACGAGCAGTACTTC
TRBV5-1	TRBD2	.	TRBJ2-1	CASSHPLGGLAGGGEQFF	TGCGCCAGCAGCCATCCTTTGGGGGGACTAGCGGGAGGCGGGGAGCAGTTCTTC
TRBV18	.	.	TRBJ2-2	CASRPAARGTGELFF	TGTGCCAGCAGACCGGCGGCCCGAGGCACCGGGGAGCTGTTTTTT
TRBV25-1	TRBD2	.	TRBJ2-5	CASSEGTSRLRETQYF	TGTGCCAGCAGTGAGGGGACTAGCAGGCTCCGTGAGACCCAGTACTTC
TRBV5-1	.	.	TRBJ1-2	CASSQTTGNYGYTF	TGCGCCAGCAGCCAGACGACAGGCAACTATGGCTACACCTTC
TRBV5-6	.	.	TRBJ2-3	CASSADYAYTDTQYF	TGTGCCAGCAGCGCGGACTACGCCTACACAGATACGCAGTATTTT
TRBV7-3	TRBD2	.	TRBJ2-1	CASSLTGGLAANEQFF	TGTGCCAGCAGCTTAACGGGGGGACTAGCTGCCAATGAGCAGTTCTTC
TRBV29-1	.	many	TRBJ1-2	CSAWWQSYGYTF	TGCAGCGCATGGTGGCAGTCATATGGCTACACCTTC
TRBV7-9	.	.	TRBJ2-3	CASSFGKGSDTQYF	TGTGCCAGCAGCTTTGGAAAGGGGTCAGATACGCAGTATTTT
TRBV12-3/TRBV12-4	.	many	TRBJ2-1	CASSLAPRGSYNEQFF	TGTGCCAGCAGTTTAGCCCCTAGAGGGTCCTACAATGAGCAGTTCTTC
TRBV27	.	few	TRBJ2-7	CASKQMSSYEQYF	TGTGCCAGCAAACAGATGAGCTCCTACGAGCAGTACTTC
TRBV15	.	.	TRBJ1-1	CATSRGPNTEAFF	TGTGCCACCAGCAGAGGACCGAACACTGAAGCTTTCTTT
TRBV20-1	.	many	TRBJ2-1	CSASDWDEQFF	TGCAGTGCTAGTGACTGGGATGAGCAGTTCTTC
TRBV27	.	few	TRBJ2-7	CASSFSPQVGGVEQYF	TGTGCCAGCAGTTTCAGCCCGCAAGTCGGTGGGGTCGAGCAGTACTTC
TRBV20-1	TRBD1	.	TRBJ2-7	CSASGTGSSYEQYF	TGCAGTGCTAGTGGGACAGGGAGCTCCTACGAGCAGTACTTC
TRBV18	.	few	TRBJ2-5	CASSPSTQETQYF	TGTGCCAGCTCACCCTCAACCCAAGAGACCCAGTACTTC
TRBV7-2	.	.	TRBJ2-5	CASSFQEETQYF	TGTGCCAGCAGCTTTCAGGAAGAGACCCAGTACTTC
TRBV20-1	.	few	TRBJ1-2	CSARDSGTGRTRDYTF	TGCAGTGCTAGAGATTCGGGAACAGGGCGGACGAGGGACTACACCTTC
TRBV25-1	.	.	TRBJ2-5	CASKTPGTGQETQYF	TGTGCCAGCAAGACCCCCGGGACTGGCCAAGAGACCCAGTACTTC
TRBV3-1	TRBD2	.	TRBJ2-3	CASSRRLAGGLGGNTQYF	TGTGCCAGCAGCCGTAGACTAGCGGGAGGGCTAGGTGGGAATACGCAGTATTTT
TRBV27	TRBD2	.	TRBJ2-2	CASSFFGGTGELFF	TGTGCCAGCAGTTTTTTCGGGGGGACCGGGGAGCTGTTTTTT
TRBV27	TRBD2	few	TRBJ2-5	CASMGLASSQETQYF	TGTGCCAGCATGGGACTAGCGAGTTCCCAAGAGACCCAGTACTTC
TRBV7-9	TRBD2	.	TRBJ2-7	CASSGRSGTAAYEQYF	TGTGCCAGCAGCGGCAGAAGCGGGACGGCTGCCTACGAGCAGTACTTC
TRBV7-2	.	few	TRBJ2-6	CASSLRWAGANVLTF	TGTGCCAGCAGCCTCCGTTGGGCTGGGGCCAACGTCCTGACTTTC
TRBV20-1	TRBD2	.	TRBJ2-2	CSARKAGQGELFF	TGCAGTGCTAGAAAAGCGGGGCAAGGGGAGCTGTTTTTT
TRBV10-3	TRBD2	few	TRBJ2-1	CAIRPSGRDNEQFF	TGTGCCATCAGGCCTAGCGGGCGGGACAATGAGCAGTTCTTC
TRBV7-2	.	.	TRBJ2-6	CASSLTAGNSGANVLTF	TGTGCCAGCAGCTTAACGGCGGGCAACTCTGGGGCCAACGTCCTGACTTTC
TRBV24-1	.	.	TRBJ2-5	CATNQGTERTQYF	TGTGCCACCAACCAGGGAACCGAGAGGACCCAGTACTTC
TRBV11-3	.	.	TRBJ2-2	CASSSLRTGELFF	TGTGCCAGCAGCTCCCTTCGCACCGGGGAGCTGTTTTTT
TRBV3-1	.	few	TRBJ2-2	CASSHSGREGVNTGELFF	TGTGCCAGCAGCCATTCGGGGCGCGAGGGAGTCAACACCGGGGAGCTGTTTTTT
TRBV6-2/TRBV6-3	TRBD2	few	TRBJ2-7	CASSPFPRLADGSYEQYF	TGTGCCAGCAGCCCCTTTCCCCGACTAGCGGATGGATCCTACGAGCAGTACTTC
TRBV12-3/TRBV12-4	.	.	TRBJ1-5	CASRVDNPSQPQHF	TGTGCCAGCAGAGTGGACAATCCGAGTCAGCCCCAGCATTTT
TRBV18	.	many	TRBJ1-1	CASSPVMNTEAFF	TGTGCCAGCTCACCGGTCATGAACACTGAAGCTTTCTTT
TRBV2	.	few	TRBJ1-6	CASTVENSPLHF	TGTGCCAGCACAGTAGAGAATTCACCCCTCCACTTT
TRBV20-1	.	.	TRBJ2-1	CSARKPGRLSNEQFF	TGCAGTGCGAGGAAACCGGGACGCCTCAGCAATGAGCAGTTCTTC
TRBV10-3	.	.	TRBJ1-1	CAISETRAVNTEAFF	TGTGCCATCAGTGAGACGAGGGCGGTGAACACTGAAGCTTTCTTT
TRBV11-1	TRBD1	.	TRBJ1-1	CASSLGDRGMNTEAFF	TGTGCCAGCAGCTTAGGGGACAGGGGTATGAACACTGAAGCTTTCTTT
TRBV5-4	TRBD2	.	TRBJ2-2	CASGPRGGTGELFF	TGTGCCAGCGGCCCTCGGGGGGGAACCGGGGAGCTGTTTTTT
TRBV7-2	TRBD2	few	TRBJ2-1	CASSDGTSGSGDNEQFF	TGTGCCAGCAGCGACGGGACTAGCGGGAGTGGGGACAATGAGCAGTTCTTC
TRBV7-9	.	.	TRBJ2-7	CASSFELSEQYF	TGTGCCAGCAGCTTCGAGTTATCCGAGCAGTACTTC
TRBV7-2	.	many	TRBJ2-3	CASSLGPDTQYF	TGTGCCAGCAGCTTAGGTCCAGATACGCAGTATTTT
TRBV6-2/TRBV6-3	TRBD2	.	TRBJ2-5	CASSPGLAFGETQYF	TGTGCCAGCAGTCCGGGACTAGCATTCGGAGAGACCCAGTACTTC
TRBV25-1	TRBD2	.	TRBJ2-1	CASSETAGGLGEQFF	TGTGCCAGCAGTGAAACCGCGGGAGGGCTGGGTGAGCAGTTCTTC
TRBV27	TRBD1	few	TRBJ2-3	CASSRDRPHSDTQYF	TGTGCCAGCAGCCGGGACAGGCCCCACTCAGATACGCAGTATTTT
TRBV7-7	.	.	TRBJ2-2	CASSLFIPPAGAGELFF	TGTGCTAGCAGCTTATTCATCCCTCCAGCGGGTGCCGGGGAGCTGTTTTTT
TRBV20-1	.	few	TRBJ2-5	CSAREGFRETQYF	TGCAGTGCTAGAGAAGGTTTCAGGGAGACCCAGTACTTC
TRBV4-2	.	.	TRBJ2-5	CASSQGPWGGGEETQYF	TGTGCCAGCAGCCAAGGCCCTTGGGGAGGGGGAGAAGAGACCCAGTACTTC
TRBV27	.	few	TRBJ2-1	CASKVSAYNEQFF	TGTGCCAGCAAGGTATCGGCCTACAATGAGCAGTTCTTC
TRBV14	TRBD1	.	TRBJ2-7	CASSQVQGRYEQYF	TGTGCCAGCAGCCAAGTACAGGGGCGCTACGAGCAGTACTTC
TRBV4-2	.	few	TRBJ2-3	CASSQRQSTDTQYF	TGTGCCAGCAGCCAGAGACAAAGCACAGATACGCAGTATTTT